The rows below give T cell receptor beta chains drawn from one sample of a study of blood T cell repertoires in COVID-19. Profiling relied on immunoSEQ multiplex PCR, and the TCRdb table lists in-frame clones only, not all of them. The repertoire holds a few hundred thousand clones, with roughly 90% as singletons. Material for sequencing was peripheral blood. The receptors were gathered from a young woman with active or convalescent COVID-19. The CDR3 runs from the conserved cysteine through the conserved F or W. D genes are given only for firm matches. Clone size appears in some rows only: once, few, many, or a class for an expanded clone.

TRBV3-1/TRBV3-2	.	TRBJ2-1	15	.	TGTGCCAGCAGCCAGGATAGGGGGACCTACAATGAGCAGTTCTTC	CASSQDRGTYNEQFF
TRBV4-2	TRBD1	TRBJ1-1	14	.	TGTGCCAGCAGCCAGGGACAGGTGAACACTGAAGCTTTCTTT	CASSQGQVNTEAFF
TRBV25-1	TRBD1	TRBJ2-3	16	.	TGTGCCAGCAGTGAATTAAGGACAGGGGAAGCAGATACGCAGTATTTT	CASSELRTGEADTQYF
TRBV19	TRBD1	TRBJ2-7	15	.	TGTGCCAGTACCGCAACAGGGGACAGCCGCTACGAGCAGTACTTC	CASTATGDSRYEQYF
TRBV4-3	TRBD2	TRBJ2-2	18	once	TGCGCCAGCAGCCAGGTGCCCATAGCGGGGGGCGACACCGGGGAGCTGTTTTTT	CASSQVPIAGGDTGELFF
TRBV7-9	TRBD1	TRBJ2-5	15	.	TGTGCCAGCAGCTACACCGGGACAGGGATGGAGACCCAGTACTTC	CASSYTGTGMETQYF
TRBV6-1	TRBD2	TRBJ2-5	17	.	TGTGCCAGCAGTGGAAATAGCGGGGGGGCCCGGGGCGAGACCCAGTACTTC	CASSGNSGGARGETQYF
TRBV5-1	.	TRBJ1-1	15	.	TGCGCCAGCAGCTCGGCCCTAGACAGGAACACTGAAGCTTTCTTT	CASSSALDRNTEAFF
TRBV6-5	.	TRBJ2-3	13	.	TGTGCCAACTCGGCGGGGCCACGAGATACGCAGTATTTT	CANSAGPRDTQYF
TRBV28	.	TRBJ1-5	15	.	TGTGCCAGCAGTAAGTTTTCAGGGCTTAATCAGCCCCAGCATTTT	CASSKFSGLNQPQHF
TRBV19	.	TRBJ1-2	12	once	TGTGCCAGTAATAACCTACCCTATGGCTACACCTTC	CASNNLPYGYTF
TRBV7-2	TRBD1	TRBJ1-5	15	.	TGTGCCAGCAGCTTAGCAGGACAGGGTCATCAGCCCCAGCATTTT	CASSLAGQGHQPQHF
TRBV4-2	.	TRBJ1-1	17	.	TGTGCCAGCAGCCAAGCCCCCGGGGGGCGCGGTAACACTGAAGCTTTCTTT	CASSQAPGGRGNTEAFF
TRBV28	.	TRBJ1-4	15	few	TGTGCCAGCAGTTCCAATGCCCGGGGTAGGGAAAAACTGTTTTTT	CASSSNARGREKLFF
TRBV10-1	.	TRBJ2-7	11	.	TGCGCCCGCCCGCCGGGGGTCGAGCAGTACTTC	CARPPGVEQYF
TRBV11-1	TRBD2	TRBJ2-4	13	once	TGTGCCAGCGGCAGCGGGGGTAAGAACATTCAGTACTTC	CASGSGGKNIQYF
TRBV4-3	.	TRBJ2-6	16	.	TGCGCCAGCAGCCAAGAGGCAGGGGTTGGGGCCAACGTCCTGACTTTC	CASSQEAGVGANVLTF
TRBV27	TRBD1	TRBJ1-1	13	once	TGTGCCAGCAGAATTACAGGGGTCACTGAAGCTTTCTTT	CASRITGVTEAFF
TRBV24-1	.	TRBJ2-3	16	.	TGTGCCACCAGTGACCCCAGTGTGGGGGCTCAAGATACGCAGTATTTT	CATSDPSVGAQDTQYF
TRBV6-1	TRBD2	TRBJ2-3	17	.	TGTGCCAGCAGTGAAGCGGTAGCGGGGGGACGCACAGATACGCAGTATTTT	CASSEAVAGGRTDTQYF
TRBV10-3	.	TRBJ1-5	14	.	TGTGCCATCAGTGAAGGAGGAAAGAGTCAGCCCCAGCATTTT	CAISEGGKSQPQHF
TRBV7-9	TRBD1	TRBJ1-2	12	.	TGTGCCAGCTTCCAGGGGGCCTATGGCTACACCTTC	CASFQGAYGYTF
TRBV27	.	TRBJ1-1	15	.	TGTGCCAGCAGTTTTTTGTCCGGGAGAGGGACTGAAGCTTTCTTT	CASSFLSGRGTEAFF
TRBV6-5	TRBD1	TRBJ1-3	15	.	TGTGCCAGCAGTACGAGGGACAGCTCTGGAAACACCATATATTTT	CASSTRDSSGNTIYF
TRBV28	TRBD2	TRBJ2-1	18	once	TGTGCCAGCAGTACGGGCTCCCGGGGGGGGCTTTCCTACAATGAGCAGTTCTTC	CASSTGSRGGLSYNEQFF
TRBV7-2	.	TRBJ2-5	17	.	TGTGCCAGCAGCTTAACCCCCCCCCATAGCGGCCAAGAGACCCAGTACTTC	CASSLTPPHSGQETQYF
TRBV10-3	TRBD1	TRBJ1-5	15	.	TGTGCCATCAGTAAGGACAGGCTCGGCAATCAGCCCCAGCATTTT	CAISKDRLGNQPQHF
TRBV2	TRBD2	TRBJ2-2	14	.	TGTGCCACCAGGCGGGGGGCGAACACCGGGGAGCTGTTTTTT	CATRRGANTGELFF
TRBV18	.	TRBJ2-7	14	.	TGTGCCAGCTCACAAGGGACCAAGGACAGCGAGCAGTACTTC	CASSQGTKDSEQYF
TRBV5-1	.	TRBJ2-5	15	once	TGCGCCAGCAGCTTGGCGGACAGACTCCAAGAGACCCAGTACTTC	CASSLADRLQETQYF
TRBV9	.	TRBJ1-2	14	.	TGTGCCAGCAGCGCCCTCCTATCAGCGCATGGCTACACCTTC	CASSALLSAHGYTF